Shown below are 10 T cell receptor beta chains from a single sample sequenced in a study of T cells in Graves' hyperthyroidism and ophthalmopathy. What was amplified from RNA transcripts were TCR beta CDR3 regions. The TCR CDR3 first-round RT-PCR relied on the HTBI primer set. In TCRdb, the multiplex PCR reads were re-called with MiXCR into one record per CDR3 protein. The table shows around 450,000 distinct CDR3 sequences, with 12% to 15% occurring only once. Sequenced sample: blood. The receptors stem from a woman between 18 and 29 years old with Graves' hyperthyroidism.

A note on this clonotype: A read error may account for a junction end that differs from germline. The chain employs TRBV19 and TRBJ1-1; D not resolved. Looked up from germline, CDR1 is LNHDA and CDR2 is SQIVND (reference sequence). The CDR3 sequence is 10 residues long. CDR3 amino acids: CASRRGKTVF. The CDR3 DNA reads as TGTGCCAGTAGACGAGGAAAGACGGTCTTT.

This clonotype was seen ten or more times. V is TRBV10-1 and J is TRBJ2-1; 7 bases map to TRBD2. The CDR3 runs to 14 residues. V lost 3 bases to trimming and J lost 7 bases; unmatched junction nucleotides: 6. Germline V gene sequence: CDR1 WNHNN, CDR2 SYGVQD (reference sequence). The chain's CDR3 is CASSESLASNEQFF. Written as DNA, the CDR3 is TGCGCCAGCAGTGAATCACTAGCGAGTAATGAGCAGTTCTTC.

This clonotype has a count of ten or more. This rearrangement joins TRBV7-9 to TRBJ2-7, with 9 positions matching TRBD1. V gave up 5 bases and J gave up 5 bases; unmatched junction bases: 10. From germline, CDR1 is SEHNR and CDR2 FQNEAQ (reference sequence). This CDR3 has 15 residues. CDR3 region: CASSPGPDRGDEQYF. Written as DNA, the CDR3 is TGTGCCAGCAGCCCGGGCCCGGACAGGGGAGACGAGCAGTACTTC. Combining the CDR3 with reference TRBV7-9 and TRBJ2-7 gives the whole variable domain DTGVSQNPRHKITKRGQNVTFRCDPISEHNRLYWYRQTLGQGPEFLTYFQNEAQLEKSRLLSDRFSAERPKGSFSTLEIQRTEQGDSAMYLCASSPGPDRGDEQYFGPGTRLTVT.

V and J are TRBV29-1 and TRBJ1-2; 7 bases agree with TRBD1. The V gene's germline CDR1 is SQVTM and CDR2 ANQGSEA. The CDR3 runs 15 residues. The trim removed 1 base at V and 3 bases at J, leaving 8 bases unmatched. The CDR3 DNA follows: TGCAGCGTTGAAGCGCTGGGAGACAGGGACTATGGCTACACCTTC. Protein: CSVEALGDRDYGYTF. The variable domain in full, with the rest retrieved from reference TRBV29-1 and TRBJ1-2, is SAVISQKPSRDICQRGTSLTIQCQVDSQVTMMFWYRQQPGQSLTLIATANQGSEATYESGFVIDKFPISRPNLTFSTLTVSNMSPEDSSIYLCSVEALGDRDYGYTFGSGTRLTVV.

This clonotype was observed a handful of times. The rearrangement uses TRBV6-1 and TRBJ1-2, with D unclear. The CDR3 is 13 residues long. V lost 2 bases and J lost 6, with 10 bases in between. CDR1 is MNHNS and CDR2 is SASEGT in the germline V gene. CDR3 DNA: TGTGCCAGCAGTGAAATTGGGAGGGATGGCTACACCTTC. It translates to CASSEIGRDGYTF.

V and J are TRBV20-1 and TRBJ1-4; D is possibly TRBD1 (5 bases). CDR1 and CDR2 (germline): DFQATT, SNEGSKA (reference sequence). The CDR3 spans 14 residues. V lost 0 bases and J lost 7, with 12 bases in between. In DNA form, the CDR3 reads TGCAGTGCTAGAGATTCCAGGGCGGCTGAAAAACTGTTTTTT. This codes for CSARDSRAAEKLFF.

At least ten counts were recorded for this clonotype. The CDR3 nucleotides read TGTGCCAGCATCGACGGGGGGGCTCGGGAGCAGTACTTC. This translates into CASIDGGAREQYF. The chain has TRBV12-3 or TRBV12-4 and TRBJ2-7, with 8 bases identical to TRBD2. The V segment lost 7 bases and the J segment 7 bases; nucleotides outside the gene matches: 9. The CDR3 has 13 amino acids.

The rearrangement joins TRBV20-1 to TRBJ1-2; 9 bases are a match to TRBD1. The J segment lost 4 bases and the V segment lost 6 bases, leaving 3 bases of the junction unmatched. This CDR3 has 12 residues. Germline values: CDR1 DFQATT, CDR2 SNEGSKA (reference sequence). The CDR3 reads CSASGQGYGYTF. The CDR3 nucleotides read TGCAGTGCCTCGGGACAGGGCTATGGCTACACCTTC.

This clonotype was found many times. The chain joins TRBV2 to TRBJ2-5; tentative D call: TRBD2 (5 bases). CDR1 SNHLY and CDR2 FYNNEI come from the germline V gene. The CDR3 covers 13 residues. The V end was cut by 6 bases, the J end by 5 bases, with 13 bases between. The DNA of the CDR3 is TGTGCCAGCAGCCCGGGCGGGTTTGAGACCCAGTACTTC. Amino acid sequence: CASSPGGFETQYF.

Details on this clonotype: One end of the junction does not line up with germline, which may come from a read error. The chain links TRBV7-9 to TRBJ2-2, with 11 nucleotides matching TRBD2. The CDR3 covers 15 residues. CDR1 SEHNR and CDR2 FQNEAQ come from the germline V gene (reference sequence). CDR3 nucleotide sequence: TGTGCCAGCAGCGTAGCGGGAGGGTACACCGGGGAGCTGTTTTTT. It encodes CASSVAGGYTGELFF. Combining the CDR3 with reference TRBV7-9 and TRBJ2-2 gives the whole variable domain DTGVSQNPRHKITKRGQNVTFRCDPISEHNRLYWYRQTLGQGPEFLTYFQNEAQLEKSRLLSDRFSAERPKGSFSTLEIQRTEQGDSAMYLCASSVAGGYTGELFFGEGSRLTVL.